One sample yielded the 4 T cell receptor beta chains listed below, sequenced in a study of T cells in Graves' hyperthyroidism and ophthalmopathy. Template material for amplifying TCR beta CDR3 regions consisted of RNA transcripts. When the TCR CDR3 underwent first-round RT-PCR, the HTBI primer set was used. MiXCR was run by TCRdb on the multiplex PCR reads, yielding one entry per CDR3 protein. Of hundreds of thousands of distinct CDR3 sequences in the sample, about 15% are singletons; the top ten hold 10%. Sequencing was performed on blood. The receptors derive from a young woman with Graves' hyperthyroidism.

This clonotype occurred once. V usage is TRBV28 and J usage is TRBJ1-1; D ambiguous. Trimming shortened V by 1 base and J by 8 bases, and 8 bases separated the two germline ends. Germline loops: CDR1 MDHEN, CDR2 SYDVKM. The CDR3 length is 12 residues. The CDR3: CASSLLYGEAFF. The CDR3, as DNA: TGTGCCAGCAGTTTATTGTACGGAGAAGCTTTCTTT.

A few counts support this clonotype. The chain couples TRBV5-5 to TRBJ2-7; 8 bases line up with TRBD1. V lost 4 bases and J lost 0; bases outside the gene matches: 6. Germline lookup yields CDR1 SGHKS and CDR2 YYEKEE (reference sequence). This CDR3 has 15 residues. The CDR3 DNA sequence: TGTGCCAGCAGCCCGACAGGGGACCTCTCCTACGAGCAGTACTTC. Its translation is CASSPTGDLSYEQYF.

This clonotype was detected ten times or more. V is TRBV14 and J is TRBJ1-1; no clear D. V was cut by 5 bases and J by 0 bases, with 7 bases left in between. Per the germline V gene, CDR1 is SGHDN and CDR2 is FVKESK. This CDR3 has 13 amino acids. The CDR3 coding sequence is TGTGCCAGCAGCTTAACCATGAACACTGAAGCTTTCTTT. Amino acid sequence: CASSLTMNTEAFF.

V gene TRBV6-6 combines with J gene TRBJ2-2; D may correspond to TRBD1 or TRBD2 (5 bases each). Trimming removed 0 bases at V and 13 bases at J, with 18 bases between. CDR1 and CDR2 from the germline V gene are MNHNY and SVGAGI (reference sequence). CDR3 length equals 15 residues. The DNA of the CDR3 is TGTGCCAGCAGTTACTCGATGAGGGGCGCGAACTCGCTGTTTTTT. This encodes CASSYSMRGANSLFF.